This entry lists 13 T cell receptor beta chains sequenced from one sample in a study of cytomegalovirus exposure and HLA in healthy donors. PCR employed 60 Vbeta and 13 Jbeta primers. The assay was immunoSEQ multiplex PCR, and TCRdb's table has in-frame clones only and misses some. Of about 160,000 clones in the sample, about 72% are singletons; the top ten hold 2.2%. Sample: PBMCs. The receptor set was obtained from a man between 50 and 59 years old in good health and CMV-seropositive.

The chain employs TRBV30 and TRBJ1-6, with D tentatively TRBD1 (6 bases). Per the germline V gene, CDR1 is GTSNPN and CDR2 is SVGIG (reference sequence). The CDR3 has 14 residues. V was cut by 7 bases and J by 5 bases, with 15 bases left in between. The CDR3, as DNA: TGTGCCTCCCCGAGGGGGACACATAATTCACCCCTCCACTTT. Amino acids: CASPRGTHNSPLHF. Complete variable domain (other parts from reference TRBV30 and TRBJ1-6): SQTIHQWPATLVQPVGSPLSLECTVEGTSNPNLYWYRQAAGRGLQLLFYSVGIGQISSEVPQNLSASRPQDRQFILSSKKLLLSDSGFYLCASPRGTHNSPLHFGNGTRLTVT.

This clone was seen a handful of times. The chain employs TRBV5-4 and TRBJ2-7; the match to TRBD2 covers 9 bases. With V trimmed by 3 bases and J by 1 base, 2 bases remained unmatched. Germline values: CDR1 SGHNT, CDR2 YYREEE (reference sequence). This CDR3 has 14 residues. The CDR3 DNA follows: TGTGCCAGCAGCTCTAGCGGGGTTTCCTACGAGCAGTACTTC. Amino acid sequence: CASSSSGVSYEQYF.

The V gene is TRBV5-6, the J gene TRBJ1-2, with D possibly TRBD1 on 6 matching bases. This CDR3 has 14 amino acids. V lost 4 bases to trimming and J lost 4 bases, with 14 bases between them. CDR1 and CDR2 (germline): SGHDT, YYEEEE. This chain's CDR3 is CASSQLQGIYGYTF. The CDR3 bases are TGTGCCAGCAGCCAGTTACAGGGAATCTATGGCTACACCTTC.

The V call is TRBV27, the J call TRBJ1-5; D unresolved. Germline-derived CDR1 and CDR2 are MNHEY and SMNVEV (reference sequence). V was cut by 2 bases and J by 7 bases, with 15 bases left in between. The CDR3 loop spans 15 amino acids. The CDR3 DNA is TGTGCCAGCAGTTTAGTTGGATCCTCGGGACAGCCCCAGCATTTT. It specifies CASSLVGSSGQPQHF.

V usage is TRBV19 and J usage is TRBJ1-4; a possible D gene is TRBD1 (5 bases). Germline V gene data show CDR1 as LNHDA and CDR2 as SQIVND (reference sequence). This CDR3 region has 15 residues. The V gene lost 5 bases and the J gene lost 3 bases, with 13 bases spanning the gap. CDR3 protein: CASSRTGLSNEKLFF. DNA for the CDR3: TGTGCCAGTAGTCGTACGGGACTTTCTAATGAAAAACTGTTTTTT. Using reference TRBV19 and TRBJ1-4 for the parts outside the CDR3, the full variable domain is DGGITQSPKYLFRKEGQNVTLSCEQNLNHDAMYWYRQDPGQGLRLIYYSQIVNDFQKGDIAEGYSVSREKKESFPLTVTSAQKNPTAFYLCASSRTGLSNEKLFFGSGTQLSVL.

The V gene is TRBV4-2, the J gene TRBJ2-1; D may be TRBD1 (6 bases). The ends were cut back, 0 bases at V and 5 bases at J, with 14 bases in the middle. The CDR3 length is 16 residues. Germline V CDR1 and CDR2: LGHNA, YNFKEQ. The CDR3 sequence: CASSQEPGVADNEQFF. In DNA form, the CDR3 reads TGTGCCAGCAGCCAAGAACCAGGGGTCGCCGACAATGAGCAGTTCTTC.

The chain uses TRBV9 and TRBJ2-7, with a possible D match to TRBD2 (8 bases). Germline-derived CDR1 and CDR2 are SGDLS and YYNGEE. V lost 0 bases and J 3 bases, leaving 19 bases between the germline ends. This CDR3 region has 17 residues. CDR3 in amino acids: CASSVGGGNRDSYEQYF. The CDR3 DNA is TGTGCCAGCAGCGTAGGCGGGGGGAATAGGGACAGCTACGAGCAGTACTTC. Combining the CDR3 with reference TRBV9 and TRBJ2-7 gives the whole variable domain DSGVTQTPKHLITATGQRVTLRCSPRSGDLSVYWYQQSLDQGLQFLIQYYNGEERAKGNILERFSAQQFPDLHSELNLSSLELGDSALYFCASSVGGGNRDSYEQYFGPGTRLTVT.

In DNA form, the CDR3 reads TGCAGCGTTTACACAGGGGGCGTATCGGGGGAGCAGTACTTC. Protein sequence: CSVYTGGVSGEQYF. The rearrangement links TRBV29-1 to TRBJ2-7, with 9 bases that match TRBD1. The J segment lost 7 bases and the V segment lost 5 bases, leaving 12 bases of the junction unmatched. Per the germline V gene, CDR1 is SQVTM and CDR2 is ANQGSEA. The CDR3 covers 14 residues.

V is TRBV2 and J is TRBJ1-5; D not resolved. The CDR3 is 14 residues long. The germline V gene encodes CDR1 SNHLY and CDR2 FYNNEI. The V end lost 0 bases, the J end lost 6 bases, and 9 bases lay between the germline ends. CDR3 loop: CASSEALVAQPQHF. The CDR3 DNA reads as TGTGCCAGCAGTGAAGCGCTTGTGGCTCAGCCCCAGCATTTT.

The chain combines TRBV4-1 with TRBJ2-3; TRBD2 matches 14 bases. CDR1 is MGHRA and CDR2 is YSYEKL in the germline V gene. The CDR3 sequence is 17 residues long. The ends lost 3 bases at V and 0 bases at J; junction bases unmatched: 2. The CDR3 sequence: CASSQGLAGASTDTQYF. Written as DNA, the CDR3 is TGCGCCAGCAGCCAGGGACTAGCGGGGGCTAGCACAGATACGCAGTATTTT.

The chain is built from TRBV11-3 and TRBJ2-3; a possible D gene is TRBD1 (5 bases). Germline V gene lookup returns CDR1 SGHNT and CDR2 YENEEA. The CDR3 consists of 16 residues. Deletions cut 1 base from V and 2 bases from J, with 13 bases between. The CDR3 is CASSLGQGGVTDTQYF. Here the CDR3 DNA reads TGTGCCAGCAGCTTAGGGCAGGGTGGTGTCACAGATACGCAGTATTTT.

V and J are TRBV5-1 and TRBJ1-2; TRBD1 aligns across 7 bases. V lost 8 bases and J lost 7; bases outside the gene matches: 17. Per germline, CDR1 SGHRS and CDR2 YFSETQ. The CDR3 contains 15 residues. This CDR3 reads CARSKGGVPVGGYTF. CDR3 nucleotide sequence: TGCGCCAGAAGCAAAGGGGGCGTGCCGGTGGGTGGCTACACCTTC.

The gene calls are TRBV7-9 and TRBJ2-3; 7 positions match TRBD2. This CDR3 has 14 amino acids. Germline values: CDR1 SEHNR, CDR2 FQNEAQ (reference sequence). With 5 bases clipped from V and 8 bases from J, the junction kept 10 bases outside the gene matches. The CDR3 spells CASSPPGLDFTQYF. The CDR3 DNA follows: TGTGCCAGCAGCCCTCCCGGACTAGACTTTACGCAGTATTTT.